These 26 T cell receptor beta chains share one sample of origin, sequenced in a study of blood T cells in healthy people across ages. Using a J-beta primer mix together with a sample-barcoded 5' primer, a second PCR was run for roughly 7 to 12 cycles. From the 5' RACE reads, TCRdb called clonotypes with MiXCR, one entry per CDR3 protein. The sample shows about 780,000 distinct CDR3 sequences, around half of them seen only once. Sequenced input: blood. The receptors stem from an older man in good health.

This chain uses TRBV18 with TRBJ2-5, with unresolved D. Germline lookup yields CDR1 KGHSH and CDR2 LQKENI. The V gene lost 6 bases and the J gene lost 3 bases, with 11 bases spanning the gap. The CDR3 totals 13 residues. In DNA, the CDR3 is TGTGCCAGCTCCCGTGCTAGGGAAGAGACCCAGTACTTC. Protein: CASSRAREETQYF.

This clonotype came up a few times. One end of the junction does not line up with germline, which may come from a read error. This sequence joins TRBV5-1 and TRBJ2-7, with D possibly matching TRBD2 (5 bases). Germline CDR1 and CDR2: SGHRS and YFSETQ. The CDR3 spans 14 residues. For the CDR3, the DNA is TGCGCCAGTAGCTTACCGCACGACTACAATGAGCAGTACTTC. Translating gives CASSLPHDYNEQYF.

The chain couples TRBV24-1 to TRBJ2-5, with D uncertain. The CDR3 extends over 16 amino acids. Trimming left V 4 bases short and J 0 bases short, with 14 bases between. Germline V CDR1 and CDR2: KGHDR, SFDVKD. CDR3 bases: TGTGCCACCAGTGACCCCGGAAGATCGTACCAAGAGACCCAGTACTTC. Translation gives CATSDPGRSYQETQYF.

This clonotype was counted a few times. This sequence joins TRBV7-9 and TRBJ2-3; D unclear. Deletions cut 2 bases from V and 4 bases from J, with 13 bases between. There are 15 residues in the CDR3. Per germline, CDR1 SEHNR and CDR2 FQNEAQ (reference sequence). This CDR3 reads CASSLRARLADTQYF. The CDR3 DNA reads TGTGCCAGCAGCTTACGAGCGCGGCTAGCAGATACGCAGTATTTT.

J is TRBJ2-4 and V is TRBV21-1; TRBD1, the D gene given by the table, was not confirmed from the DNA. TRBV21-1 is termed a pseudogene. CDR3 length: 14 amino acids. The CDR3 DNA sequence: TGTGCCAGCAGCAGGGAGAGGGGGAGAAACATTCAGTACTTC. Amino acids: CASSRERGRNIQYF.

The genes are TRBV13 and TRBJ1-3; D remains unclear. Germline CDR1 reads PRHDT; CDR2 reads FYEKMQ (reference sequence). Trimming left V 5 bases short and J 4 bases short, with 3 bases between. The CDR3 extends over 11 amino acids. DNA for the CDR3: TGTGCCAGCAGCAACGGAAACACCATATATTTT. Translated: CASSNGNTIYF.

This clonotype was observed a handful of times. V is TRBV28 and J is TRBJ2-5; a weak D match, TRBD1 (6 bases). Trimming shortened V by 7 bases and J by 2 bases, and 14 bases separated the two germline ends. Germline CDR1 MDHEN, CDR2 SYDVKM. The CDR3 runs to 14 residues. CDR3 amino acids: CASNPAGAQETQYF. The CDR3 DNA is TGTGCCAGCAACCCCGCAGGGGCACAAGAGACCCAGTACTTC. The complete variable domain, with remaining parts taken from reference TRBV28 and TRBJ2-5, reads DVKVTQSSRYLVKRTGEKVFLECVQDMDHENMFWYRQDPGLGLRLIYFSYDVKMKEKGDIPEGYSVSREKKERFSLILESASTNQTSMYLCASNPAGAQETQYFGPGTRLLVL.

The chain combines TRBV20-1 with TRBJ1-2; a weak D match, TRBD1 (5 bases). The germline CDR1 and CDR2 sequences are DFQATT and SNEGSKA (reference sequence). The CDR3 covers 14 residues. Trimming removed 2 bases from V and 4 bases from J, with 14 bases in between. CDR3 nucleotides: TGCAGTGCTAGAAATAGTGGGGGAAGCTATGGCTACACCTTC. Its translation: CSARNSGGSYGYTF.

Note on this clonotype: Being one base from a much bigger clone, this may be a read error. This rearrangement joins TRBV12-3 or TRBV12-4 to TRBJ2-3, with 8 positions matching TRBD2. V trimming: 10 bases; J trimming: 4 bases; junction bases outside the gene matches: 10. CDR3 size: 14 residues. The CDR3 DNA reads TGTGCCAACACCCCTGGACTAGCCCCAGATACGCAGTATTTT. Translation: CANTPGLAPDTQYF.

This clonotype came up a few times. This chain uses TRBV6-5 with TRBJ2-3, with D maybe TRBD2 (5 bases). CDR1 MNHEY and CDR2 SVGAGI come from the germline V gene. CDR3 length: 17 amino acids. With 0 bases removed from V and 1 base from J, the gap between germline ends came to 14 bases. The CDR3 nucleotides read TGTGCCAGCAGTTACTCGACCCGAGGGCAGGGCACAGATACGCAGTATTTT. Translated: CASSYSTRGQGTDTQYF.

This clonotype was observed at least ten times. The chain is built from TRBV29-1 and TRBJ2-5; D might be TRBD1 (6 bases). This CDR3 contains 12 residues. Trimming cost V 7 bases and J 5 bases, with 14 bases left between them. Germline V gene lookup returns CDR1 SQVTM and CDR2 ANQGSEA. CDR3 residues: CSGDRSSETQYF. In DNA form, the CDR3 reads TGCAGCGGTGACAGGTCGTCGGAGACCCAGTACTTC.

The chain is built from TRBV12-3 or TRBV12-4 and TRBJ2-3; D is undetermined. The CDR3 sequence is 13 residues long. V lost 4 bases and J 2 bases, leaving 7 bases between the germline ends. The CDR3 protein is CASSCEVTDTQYF. CDR3 in DNA: TGTGCCAGCAGTTGCGAAGTCACAGATACGCAGTATTTT.

The V gene is TRBV12-3 or TRBV12-4, the J gene TRBJ2-7; 8 bases are a match to TRBD2. The V and J ends lost 5 bases and 1 base, in that order; junction bases with no gene match: 7. The CDR3 is 15 residues long. As DNA, the CDR3 is TGTGCCAGCAGTCCCGGGGGGGGAAGATCCTACGAGCAGTACTTC. This sequence encodes CASSPGGGRSYEQYF.

J is TRBJ2-1 and V is TRBV29-1, with 13 positions matching TRBD2. Losses at the gene ends were 7 bases for V and 5 bases for J; bases not matched to a gene: 5. Germline V gene data show CDR1 as SQVTM and CDR2 as ANQGSEA. CDR3 length: 14 amino acids. As DNA, the CDR3 is TGCAGCGCCCTAACTAGCGGGGGGGACAATGAGCAGTTCTTC. Its translation: CSALTSGGDNEQFF.

The chain employs TRBV27 and TRBJ2-6, with TRBD1 identical over 11 bases. Germline CDR1 is MNHEY and CDR2 is SMNVEV (reference sequence). The CDR3 totals 18 residues. V was clipped by 4 bases and J by 4 bases; unmatched bases: 9. CDR3 coding DNA: TGTGCCAGCAGTTCGGTCAGGACAGGGGGCTCCGGGGCCAACGTCCTGACTTTC. This codes for CASSSVRTGGSGANVLTF. Filled out from reference TRBV27 and TRBJ2-6, the complete variable domain reads EAQVTQNPRYLITVTGKKLTVTCSQNMNHEYMSWYRQDPGLGLRQIYYSMNVEVTDKGDVPEGYKVSRKEKRNFPLILESPSPNQTSLYFCASSSVRTGGSGANVLTFGAGSRLTVL.

A note on this clonotype: Being one base from a much bigger clone, this may be a read error. The chain links TRBV4-1 to TRBJ2-1; D possibly matches TRBD1 or TRBD2 (5 bases each). The CDR3 has 14 amino acids. The germline V gene has CDR1 MGHRA and CDR2 YSYEKL. The ends were cut back, 1 base at V and 10 bases at J, with 14 bases in the middle. CDR3: CASSQGDGTYEQFF. CDR3 sequence (DNA): TGCGCCAGCAGCCAAGGGGACGGTACCTACGAGCAGTTCTTC.

The rearrangement links TRBV4-3 to TRBJ2-7, with 7 positions matching TRBD2. The closer fit of TRBJ2-4 to the DNA end suggests the J call may be wrong. Per germline, CDR1 LGHNA and CDR2 YSLEER. The CDR3 covers 16 residues. The DNA of the CDR3 is TGCGCCAGCAGCCAAGATATCGGTCCTCGGGGGGACATTCAGTACTTC. This gives the protein CASSQDIGPRGDIQYF.

CDR3 region: CAWRAGRARNEAFF. DNA for the CDR3: TGTGCCTGGAGGGCAGGCAGGGCAAGGAATGAAGCTTTCTTT. The chain links TRBV30 to TRBJ1-1; TRBD1 is a possible D gene (5 bases). The CDR3 spans 14 residues. Germline-derived CDR1 and CDR2 are GTSNPN and SVGIG (reference sequence). Trimming took off 3 bases at V and 7 bases at J, with 18 bases between the two ends.

This clonotype showed up just a few times. A much larger clone lies a single base off, so this may be a read error. The chain has TRBV7-2 and TRBJ2-1, with a possible D match to TRBD2 (5 bases). V gave up 4 bases and J gave up 4 bases, with 23 bases separating them. This CDR3 contains 18 residues. Germline values: CDR1 SGHTA, CDR2 FQGNSA. As DNA, the CDR3 is TGTGCCAGCAGCTCGAGGACTTGGACGGCCCTGGAGTACAATGAGCAGTTCTTC. Its translation: CASSSRTWTALEYNEQFF.

The rearrangement joins TRBV7-9 to TRBJ2-7, with D possibly being TRBD2 (5 bases). In germline, CDR1 is SEHNR, CDR2 FQNEAQ (reference sequence). Trimming took off 6 bases at V and 1 base at J, with 13 bases between the two ends. This CDR3 is 14 amino acids long. The CDR3 reads CASSSDFRSYEQYF. CDR3 in DNA: TGTGCCAGCAGTTCGGACTTTCGATCCTACGAGCAGTACTTC.

The chain couples TRBV12-3 or TRBV12-4 to TRBJ1-2; no firm D call. Trimming left V 2 bases short and J 4 bases short, with 5 bases between. CDR3 length: 12 residues. For the CDR3, the DNA is TGTGCCAGCAGTTTAAACAGCTATGGCTACACCTTC. It yields the protein CASSLNSYGYTF.

This clonotype was recorded at least ten times. The chain couples TRBV10-3 to TRBJ2-3; 16 bases are a match to TRBD2. The CDR3 runs to 16 residues. Germline values: CDR1 ENHRY, CDR2 SYGVKD. Losses at the gene ends were 6 bases for V and 6 bases for J; bases not matched to a gene: 6. This CDR3 reads CAIRGTSGRAGDTQYF. The CDR3 nucleotides read TGTGCCATCAGGGGGACTAGCGGGAGGGCCGGGGATACGCAGTATTTT.

The chain employs TRBV7-9 and TRBJ2-2; 10 nucleotides match TRBD1. V trimming: 5 bases; J trimming: 3 bases; junction bases outside the gene matches: 9. The CDR3 spans 17 residues. Germline lookup yields CDR1 SEHNR and CDR2 FQNEAQ (reference sequence). The CDR3, as DNA: TGTGCCAGCAGCCCGGCTTTTGGGACAGGGGACACCGGGGAGCTGTTTTTT. Its protein product is CASSPAFGTGDTGELFF.

The chain recombines TRBV5-1 with TRBJ1-2; D is perhaps TRBD1 (5 bases). The CDR3 has 14 residues. Trimming took 10 bases from V and 4 from J, leaving 20 bases between them. CDR1 SGHRS and CDR2 YFSETQ come from the germline V gene. CDR3 sequence: CAGTPTRGVYGYTF. CDR3 nucleotide sequence: TGCGCCGGCACCCCCACCCGGGGGGTCTATGGCTACACCTTC.

The chain is built from TRBV10-3 and TRBJ2-5; the D gene is possibly TRBD1 (6 bases). Germline assignment: CDR1 ENHRY and CDR2 SYGVKD. Between the trimmed V and J ends, which lost 6 bases and 1 base, there was a span of 15 bases. This CDR3 is 15 amino acids long. Here the CDR3 DNA reads TGTGCCATCAGGGACACGGACAGAACCCAAGAGACCCAGTACTTC. It codes for CAIRDTDRTQETQYF.

The chain carries TRBV4-3 and TRBJ2-1, with no clear D. V was cut by 3 bases and J by 7 bases, with 10 bases left in between. Germline V gives CDR1 LGHNA, CDR2 YSLEER. The CDR3 runs 13 residues. The CDR3 region is CASSHVVGNEQFF. The CDR3, as DNA: TGCGCCAGCAGCCATGTCGTTGGTAATGAGCAGTTCTTC.